Sequencing of this TCR beta chain was carried out in a study of T cell responses to AZD1222 COVID-19 vaccine (dated by TCRdb to about 2021). Regarding the complete study: TCR sequencing was performed for 230 to 250 trial participants, of whom some 200 were given two doses of AZD1222 and 26 were given two doses of MenACWY control vaccine. Trial participants were enrolled by age into 18-55, 56-69 and 70-plus year subgroups, with roughly 160, 29 and 62 TCR-sequenced participants respectively.

Comments on this clone: Its target antigen remains unknown. No base quality values were provided; no much bigger clone lies one nucleotide off.

What the time point label conveys for this sample: baseline before first vaccination. Taken with the paper, the label for treatment or condition translates to: meningococcal conjugate vaccine given as trial control. Samples from vaccinated people were obtained from the UK trials COV001 and COV002, which included a single-blind randomized controlled phase 2/3 trial of AZD1222 (ChAdOx1 nCoV-19) in healthy adults. Trial participant PBMC samples were collected at day 0 and day 28 after the second dose for TCRbeta chain sequencing. The CDR3 regions of human TCRbeta chains were analyzed by immunosequencing. For the original study's pipeline: TCRs in the repertoires were matched against a reference library of SARS-CoV-2-specific TCRs that had been generated with the MIRA antigen-specificity platform. Breadth was defined as the fraction of unique TCRs that were SARS-CoV-2-associated. Depth was defined as the fraction of total T cells that were SARS-CoV-2-associated. Using the MIRA data, each spike-specific TCR was mapped to the spike region that the TCR reacts to and placed in a CD4 or CD8 class. Log10-transformed breadth and depth values were compared by one-way ANOVA with Sidak's multiple comparisons tests. Drawn from immuneACCESS, this table holds only the in-frame rearrangements with V and J called that TCRdb kept. Clones are partly lost; checked studies trace under half to an unresolved V gene and leave the rest unexplained. Clone size and V and J calls were adopted from that table, with D and trimming inferred from the DNA. The table for this sample lists some 200,000 clones; about 93% of them were counted only once. Clones ranked in the top ten supply 1% of the sample.

Results and caveats for the whole study, not just this receptor: Participants were mostly white British and included more females than males, and it was suggested by the authors that clonal diversity may have been underestimated. The whole spike protein was spanned by vaccine-associated CD4 TCRs, and dominant responses were seen in regions 160-218 and 743-854. Spike-specific TCR breadth and depth rose significantly after two AZD1222 doses compared with day 0 and with MenACWY recipients. Reportedly, almost half of the unique spike-specific TCRs recognized epitopes lying outside the regions that are mutated in the B.1.351 and B.1.1.7 variants. Because no samples from the day 14 peak response were available, repertoires could be characterized only after the peak T cell response. In the small 56-69-year group, the increase in depth fell short of significance, most likely because of low power. Conclusions about previously exposed vaccinees are limited because only five to seven AZD1222 recipients were SARS-CoV-2 seropositive at baseline.

This material consisted of peripheral blood, taken on day 0 of MenACWY control vaccination. The sequence came from an adult in good health.

The CDR3 corresponds to CASSLDRFNYGYTF. The DNA reads as follows: TGTGCCAGCAGTTTAGACAGGTTTAACTATGGCTACACCTTC. The V and J genes are TRBV28 and TRBJ1-2; the D gene is perhaps TRBD1, on 6 matching bases. Trimming at the junction amounts to 2 bases on V and 1 base on J, and the germline ends lie 8 bases apart. The germline V gene provides CDR1 MDHEN and CDR2 SYDVKM. The CDR3 runs 14 amino acids, cysteine and phenylalanine included. Only the CDR3 region is kept as DNA, spanning 42 bases read in frame from base 1.